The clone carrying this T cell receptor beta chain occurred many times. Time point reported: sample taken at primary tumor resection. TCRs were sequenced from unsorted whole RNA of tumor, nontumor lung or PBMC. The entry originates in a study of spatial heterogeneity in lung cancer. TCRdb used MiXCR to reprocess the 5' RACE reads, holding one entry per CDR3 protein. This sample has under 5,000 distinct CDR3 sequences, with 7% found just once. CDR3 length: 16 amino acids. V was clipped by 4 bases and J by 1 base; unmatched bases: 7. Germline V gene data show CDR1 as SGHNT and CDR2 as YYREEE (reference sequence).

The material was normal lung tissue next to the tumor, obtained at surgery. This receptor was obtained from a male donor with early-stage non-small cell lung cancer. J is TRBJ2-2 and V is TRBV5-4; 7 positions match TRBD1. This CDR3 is CASSINRGGNTGELFF. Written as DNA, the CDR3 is TGTGCCAGCAGCATCAACAGGGGTGGGAACACCGGGGAGCTGTTTTTT.